Listed here are 3 T cell receptor beta chains from one sample, sequenced in a study of PD-L1 blockade in urothelial cancer. Sequenced by immunoSEQ multiplex PCR; TCRdb stores in-frame clones only, minus some. The sample holds some 45,000 clones, about 84% seen once. The sample's time point: pretreatment peripheral blood. The specimen was PBMCs, collected around atezolizumab (anti-PD-L1) treatment. Source of these receptors: a man aged 60 to 75 with urothelial cancer.

The rearrangement uses TRBV10-3 and TRBJ2-5; 7 nucleotides agree with TRBD1. The V and J ends lost 4 bases and 5 bases, in that order; junction bases with no gene match: 7. Germline CDR1 is ENHRY and CDR2 is SYGVKD. This CDR3 comprises 14 residues. This chain's CDR3 is CAISGGQQMETQYF. The CDR3 DNA sequence: TGTGCCATCAGTGGGGGACAGCAAATGGAGACCCAGTACTTC.

This rearrangement joins TRBV5-1 to TRBJ2-5; TRBD2 matches at 10 bases. V trimming: 0 bases; J trimming: 5 bases; junction bases outside the gene matches: 7. The CDR3 totals 16 residues. Germline values: CDR1 SGHRS, CDR2 YFSETQ. The chain's CDR3 is CASSLATASGGETQYF. The DNA of the CDR3 is TGCGCCAGCAGCTTGGCCACAGCTAGCGGGGGCGAGACCCAGTACTTC.

This chain uses TRBV2 with TRBJ2-3, with TRBD1 matching over 7 bases. The CDR3 is 16 amino acids. From germline, CDR1 is SNHLY and CDR2 FYNNEI. V was clipped by 3 bases and J by 1 base; unmatched bases: 7. CDR3 region: CASSDGQGDGTDTQYF. Written as DNA, the CDR3 is TGTGCCAGCAGTGATGGGCAGGGGGACGGCACAGATACGCAGTATTTT.